This T cell receptor beta chain appears in the sequencing data of a study of CD8 T cells in Susac syndrome. Study-wide points: The study admitted that it had a relatively small number of individuals in its TCR sequencing and HLA analysis.

Sequencing of TCR beta was undertaken in CD8+ and CD4+ T cells derived from blood. TEMRA cells were FACS-enriched and CD8+ and CD4+ T cells negatively isolated. The CDR3 length is 10 residues. CDR1 is DFQATT, CDR2 SNEGSKA, per germline (reference sequence). Trimming removed 5 bases from V and 10 bases from J, with 9 bases in between. Regarding this clonotype: Its target is not known.

Reverse transcription of about 0.45 to 1 ug RNA was performed with random hexamers. Amplification of TCR beta CDR3 spanned 54 Vbeta and 13 Jbeta via immunoSEQ multiplex PCR. TCRdb passed the immunoSEQ multiplex PCR reads through MiXCR, listing each CDR3 protein once. Seen here are some 200,000 distinct CDR3 sequences, roughly 96% observed once, and the top ten hold 0.085% to 0.095%. Sequencing used CD4+ T cells from PBMCs. This rearrangement joins TRBV20-1 to TRBJ2-1; D gene ambiguous. This clonotype was obtained from a human donor with multiple sclerosis. CDR3 residues: CSAPSGEQFF. In DNA form, the CDR3 reads TGCAGTGCTCCCTCTGGGGAGCAGTTCTTC.